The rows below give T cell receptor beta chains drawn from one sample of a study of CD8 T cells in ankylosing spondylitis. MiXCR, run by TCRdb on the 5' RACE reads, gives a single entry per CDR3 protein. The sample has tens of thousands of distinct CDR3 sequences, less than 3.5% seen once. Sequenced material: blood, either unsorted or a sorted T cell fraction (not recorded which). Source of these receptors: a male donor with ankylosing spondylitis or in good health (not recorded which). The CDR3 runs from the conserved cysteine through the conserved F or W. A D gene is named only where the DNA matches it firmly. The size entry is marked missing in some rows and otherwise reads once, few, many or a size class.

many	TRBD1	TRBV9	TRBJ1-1	TGTGCCAGCAGCGTGGGACAGGGCGTTTTGAACACTGAAGCTTTCTTT	CASSVGQGVLNTEAFF
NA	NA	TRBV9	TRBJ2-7	TGTGCCAGCAGCGTAGATCCGGACGGCTCCTACGAGCAGTACTTC	CASSVDPDGSYEQYF
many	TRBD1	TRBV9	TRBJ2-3	TGTGCCAGCAGTGTTTTGGACAGGGGAACAGATACGCAGTATTTT	CASSVLDRGTDTQYF
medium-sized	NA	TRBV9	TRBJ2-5	TGTGCCAGCAGCGTAGCTCCGGGGGCACGGGAGACCCAGTACTTC	CASSVAPGARETQYF
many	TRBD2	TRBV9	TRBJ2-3	TGTGCCAGCAGCTTCGGGACTAGTGAGCATGATACGCAGTATTTT	CASSFGTSEHDTQYF
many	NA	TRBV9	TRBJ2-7	TGTGCCAGCAGCCCAGGGGCGGGAGTGACACCCTACGAGCAGTACTTC	CASSPGAGVTPYEQYF
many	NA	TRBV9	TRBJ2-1	TGTGCCAGCAGCGATCGACAGACTGGCAATGAGCAGTTCTTC	CASSDRQTGNEQFF
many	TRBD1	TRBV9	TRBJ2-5	TGTGCCAGCAGCGCAACGACAGGGGGGTTAGAGACCCAGTACTTC	CASSATTGGLETQYF
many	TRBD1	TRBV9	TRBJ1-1	TGTGCCAGCAGCGCGACAGGGGGCAGGGACACTGAAGCTTTCTTT	CASSATGGRDTEAFF
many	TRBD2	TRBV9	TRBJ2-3	TGTGCCAGCAGCCCCCGGACTAGCGTCACAGATACGCAGTATTTT	CASSPRTSVTDTQYF
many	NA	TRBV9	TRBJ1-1	TGTGCCAGCAGCGTCATGGGGGGCACTGAAGCTTTCTTT	CASSVMGGTEAFF
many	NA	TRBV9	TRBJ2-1	TGTGCCAGCAGCGTAGGAGGAGGCGGTTTCATCCCCTATGAGCAGTTCTTC	CASSVGGGGFIPYEQFF
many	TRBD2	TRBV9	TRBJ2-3	TGTGCCAGCAGCCCGCGACTAGCGGGGTGGGATACGCAGTATTTT	CASSPRLAGWDTQYF
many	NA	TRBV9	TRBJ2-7	TGTGCCAGCAGCGTAGGGCCACAGGTCGGCGAGCAGTACTTC	CASSVGPQVGEQYF
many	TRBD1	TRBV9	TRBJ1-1	TGTGCCAGCAGCGTAGCCGACAGACAGGGTATAGGAGCTTTCTTT	CASSVADRQGIGAFF
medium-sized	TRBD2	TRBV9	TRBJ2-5	TGTGCCAGCAGCGTGAGTGGACTAGCGGGAGTGGAGACCCAGTACTTC	CASSVSGLAGVETQYF
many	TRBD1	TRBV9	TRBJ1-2	TGTGCCAGCAGCGTCGGGACAGATCCTAACTATGGCTACACCTTC	CASSVGTDPNYGYTF
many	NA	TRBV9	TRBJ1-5	TGTGCCAGCAGCGTAGCCGGGGGCAGGAATCAGCCCCAGCATTTT	CASSVAGGRNQPQHF
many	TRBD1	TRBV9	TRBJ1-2	TGTGCCAGCAGCGGGACAACAGGGGCCGGCTATGGCTACACCTTC	CASSGTTGAGYGYTF
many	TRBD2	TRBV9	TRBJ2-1	TGTGCCAGCAGCCTAGAACGGACTAGATACAATGAGCAGTTCTTC	CASSLERTRYNEQFF
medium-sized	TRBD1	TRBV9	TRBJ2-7	TGTGCCAGCAGCGCCCCCGGACAGGGGGTAGAAGGTGACCCCTACGAGCAGTACTTC	CASSAPGQGVEGDPYEQYF
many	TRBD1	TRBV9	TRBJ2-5	TGTGCCAGCAGCGTCAGGACAGGGGGCCAAGAGACCCAGTACTTC	CASSVRTGGQETQYF